The present T cell receptor beta chain was sequenced within a study of blood T cell repertoires in COVID-19. Across the study: Researchers got acute and convalescent COVID-19 samples from the United States, Italy and Spain. T cells, B-cell-depleted T cells, or PBMCs supplied cDNA or gDNA.

The CDR3 is made up of 14 amino acids. Germline V CDR1 and CDR2: KGHSH, LQKENI. V was shortened by 3 bases and J by 4 bases, with 12 bases between the two germline ends. This clone showed up just a few times. TCRdb's table, derived via immunoSEQ multiplex PCR, lists solely in-frame clones and lacks some. The sample lists around 150,000 clones, around 76% seen once, with about 4% in the top ten. The genes are TRBV18 and TRBJ1-1, with D uncertain. The origin of this receptor is a man aged 55 to 70 with acute or convalescent COVID-19. The sequencing sample was made of peripheral blood. The CDR3 reads CASSPRRSPTEAFF. In DNA, the CDR3 is TGTGCCAGCTCACCCCGCCGGAGTCCCACTGAAGCTTTCTTT.